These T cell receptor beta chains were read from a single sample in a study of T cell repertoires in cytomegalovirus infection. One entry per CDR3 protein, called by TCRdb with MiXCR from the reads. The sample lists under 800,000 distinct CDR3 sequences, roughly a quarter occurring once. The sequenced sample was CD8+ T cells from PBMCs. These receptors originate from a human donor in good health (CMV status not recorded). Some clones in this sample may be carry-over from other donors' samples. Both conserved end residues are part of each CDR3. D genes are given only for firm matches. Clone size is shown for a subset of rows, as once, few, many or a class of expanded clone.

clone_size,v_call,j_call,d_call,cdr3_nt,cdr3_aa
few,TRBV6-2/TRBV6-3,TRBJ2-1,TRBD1,TGTGCCAGCAGCCTGGTCCGGGACAGGTTGGACAATGAGCAGTTCTTC,CASSLVRDRLDNEQFF
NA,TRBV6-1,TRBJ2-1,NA,TGTGCCAGCAGTGAAAGGGTTACAGGGAGCTCCTACAATGAGCAGTTCTTC,CASSERVTGSSYNEQFF
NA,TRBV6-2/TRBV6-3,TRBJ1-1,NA,TGTGCCAGCAGACCTGCCGACAGGACTGAGGGCACTGAAGCTTTCTTT,CASRPADRTEGTEAFF
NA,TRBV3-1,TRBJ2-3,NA,TGTGCCAGCAGCCAAGATTGGGGCGGGGGCACAGATACGCAGTATTTT,CASSQDWGGGTDTQYF
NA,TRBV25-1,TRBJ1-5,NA,TGTGCCAGCAGTGATCGGGGGACGTATCAGCCCCAGCATTTT,CASSDRGTYQPQHF
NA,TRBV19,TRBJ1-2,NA,TGTGCAAGTGGGGCCTCGGACAGCTATGGCTACACCTTC,CASGASDSYGYTF
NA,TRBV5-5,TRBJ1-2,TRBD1,TGTGCCAGCAAGCGACAGGGGAAGAACTATGGCTACACCTTC,CASKRQGKNYGYTF
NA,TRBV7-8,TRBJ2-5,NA,TGTGCCAGCAGCTTAGCGGGGTGGGCCGGGGAGACCCAGTACTTC,CASSLAGWAGETQYF
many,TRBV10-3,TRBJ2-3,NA,TGTGCCATCAGTGCCCGCCTTCAGCCCGGGGACCCAAATCTGTATTTT,CAISARLQPGDPNLYF
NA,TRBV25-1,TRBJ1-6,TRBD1,TGTGCCAGCAGTACGCCCGGGACAGGGGATTCACCCCTCCACTTT,CASSTPGTGDSPLHF
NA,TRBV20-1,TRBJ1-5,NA,TGCAGTGCTACTCTACCGGGGGTGGATAGCAATCAGCCCCAGCATTTT,CSATLPGVDSNQPQHF
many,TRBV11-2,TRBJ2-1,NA,TGTGCCAGCAGCCCCCACCCGGGACTCGACCCCTACAATGAGCAGTTCTTC,CASSPHPGLDPYNEQFF
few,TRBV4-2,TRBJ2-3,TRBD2,TGTGCCAGCAGCCAAGGAAGTCGGGGGGGCGAAGAACCAGATACGCAGTATTTT,CASSQGSRGGEEPDTQYF
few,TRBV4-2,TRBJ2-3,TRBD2,TGTGCCAGCAGCCTACCCGGGACTAGCGGGGGGACCCATGCCACAGATACGCAGTATTTT,CASSLPGTSGGTHATDTQYF
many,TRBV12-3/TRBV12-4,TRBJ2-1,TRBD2,TGTGCCAGCAGTTTCCCAGATAGCGGGTCCACCTACAATGAGCAGTTCTTC,CASSFPDSGSTYNEQFF
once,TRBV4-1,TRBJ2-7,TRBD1,TGCGCCAGCAGCCAAGATATGGCACAGGGGGTGTACGAGCAGTACTTC,CASSQDMAQGVYEQYF
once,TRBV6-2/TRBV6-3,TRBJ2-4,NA,TGTGCCAGCAGTTACTCTTCCCAGGATGAAGGCAAAAACATTCAGTACTTC,CASSYSSQDEGKNIQYF
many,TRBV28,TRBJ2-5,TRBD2,TGTGCCAGCAGCCTTGAGGCTAGCGGGGCCTGGGAGACCCAGTACTTC,CASSLEASGAWETQYF